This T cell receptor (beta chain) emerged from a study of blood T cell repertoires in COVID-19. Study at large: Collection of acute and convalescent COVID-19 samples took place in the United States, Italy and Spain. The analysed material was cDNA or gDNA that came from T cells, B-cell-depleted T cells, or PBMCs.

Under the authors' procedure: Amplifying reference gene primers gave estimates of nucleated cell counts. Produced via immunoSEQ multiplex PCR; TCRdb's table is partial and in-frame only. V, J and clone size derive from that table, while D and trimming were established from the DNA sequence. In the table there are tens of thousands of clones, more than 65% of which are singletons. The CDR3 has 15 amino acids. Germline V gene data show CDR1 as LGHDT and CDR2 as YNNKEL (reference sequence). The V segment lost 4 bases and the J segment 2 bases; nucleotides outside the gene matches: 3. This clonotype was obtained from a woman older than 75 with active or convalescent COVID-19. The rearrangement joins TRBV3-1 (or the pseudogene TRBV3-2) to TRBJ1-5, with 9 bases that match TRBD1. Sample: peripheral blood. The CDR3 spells CASSRDRAGNQPQHF. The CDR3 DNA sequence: TGTGCCAGCAGCCGGGACAGGGCGGGCAATCAGCCCCAGCATTTT.